This T cell receptor beta chain was captured by sequencing in a study of post-analysis software for immune sequencing data. As for the study in general: The disease courses covered relapsing-remitting, secondary progressive and progressive-relapsing multiple sclerosis. Study conclusions and caveats: Normalized Chao1 diversity in multiple sclerosis patients fell significantly below that of controls. Roughly five TRBV segments appeared more often in patients than in controls, and TRBV5-6, TRBV5-1 and TRBV20-1 were among these.

Concerning this clonotype: Its antigen is not identified.

CDR1 is SGHTA and CDR2 is FQGNSA in the germline V gene. This CDR3 region has 15 residues. Trimming stripped 1 base from V and 9 bases from J, with 16 bases between. Unique molecular identifiers were present in the TCR beta cDNA libraries. Using its own MiXCR run on the PCR reads, TCRdb lists one record per CDR3 protein. The sample includes about 770,000 distinct CDR3 sequences, around 45% of them seen just once. Sequencing input: blood. The V call is TRBV7-2, the J call TRBJ2-1; the D gene is possibly TRBD2 (6 bases). The TCR sequence derives from a girl aged 10 to 17 with multiple sclerosis. The CDR3 is CASSLVVGGGGEQFF. The CDR3 DNA follows: TGTGCCAGCAGCTTAGTCGTAGGTGGGGGAGGTGAGCAGTTCTTC.